The rows below give T cell receptor beta chains drawn from one sample of a study of blood T cell repertoires in COVID-19. Measured with immunoSEQ multiplex PCR; TCRdb has only the in-frame clones, and not every one. The sample has 93,000 or so clones; roughly 82% are singletons. The sample taken for sequencing was peripheral blood. These receptors came from a human donor in a cohort sampled during active COVID-19. CDR3s include the opening cysteine and the closing phenylalanine or tryptophan. Each record gives: clone size, D gene, V gene, CDR3 length, J gene, CDR3 protein, CDR3 DNA. A D gene is named only where the DNA matches it firmly. Size tells how often a clone was seen (once, few, many) or the class of an expanded clone, and some rows leave it out.

>-|-|TRBV6-5|14|TRBJ2-7
CASSYGPGAYEQYF
TGTGCCAGCAGTTACGGTCCAGGGGCCTACGAGCAGTACTTC
>-|-|TRBV7-6|15|TRBJ1-3
CASSLSQGSGNTIYF
TGTGCCAGCAGCTTGTCGCAGGGCTCTGGAAACACCATATATTTT
>-|TRBD2|TRBV3-1/TRBV3-2|15|TRBJ2-3
CASSQGLAGEIKQYF
TGTGCCAGCAGCCAAGGACTAGCGGGGGAAATCAAGCAGTATTTT
>-|-|TRBV2|14|TRBJ1-1
CASSRDTSVTEAFF
TGTGCCAGCAGTCGGGACACGTCTGTGACTGAAGCTTTCTTT
>-|-|TRBV30|13|TRBJ1-1
CAWSLTGNTEAFF
TGTGCCTGGAGCTTAACAGGGAACACTGAAGCTTTCTTT
>-|-|TRBV5-1|13|TRBJ2-3
CASSTPGADTQYF
TGCGCCAGCAGCACCCCCGGGGCAGATACGCAGTATTTT
>few|-|TRBV18|13|TRBJ1-5
CASSQGKGVPQHF
TGTGCCAGCTCCCAGGGGAAAGGGGTTCCCCAGCATTTT
>-|TRBD2|TRBV7-9|18|TRBJ2-3
CASSLGTGGTSSTDTQYF
TGTGCCAGCAGCTTGGGGACCGGCGGGACTAGTAGCACAGATACGCAGTATTTT
>-|-|TRBV2|13|TRBJ1-6
CASLGSHNSPLHF
TGTGCCAGCCTCGGGAGCCATAATTCACCCCTCCACTTT
>-|-|TRBV6-5|14|TRBJ2-1
CASILGGNYNEQFF
TGTGCCAGCATCCTGGGGGGTAACTACAATGAGCAGTTCTTC
>-|TRBD2|TRBV6-4|15|TRBJ2-5
CASSPLAGGVETQYF
TGTGCCAGCAGTCCTCTAGCGGGGGGAGTGGAGACCCAGTACTTC
>-|TRBD2|TRBV29-1|16|TRBJ2-3
CSVEGTSGGRTDTQYF
TGCAGCGTTGAAGGTACTAGCGGGGGTCGCACAGATACGCAGTATTTT
>once|-|TRBV21-1|14|TRBJ1-3
CALSAGEGGNTIYF
TGTGCACTCTCCGCGGGGGAAGGCGGAAACACCATATATTTT
>-|TRBD1|TRBV5-1|16|TRBJ2-5
CASSPRAGQGSETQYF
TGCGCCAGCAGCCCTAGGGCGGGACAGGGGTCAGAGACCCAGTACTTC
>-|-|TRBV12-3/TRBV12-4|12|TRBJ1-2
CASSPRAGGYTF
TGTGCCAGCAGCCCCCGCGCGGGAGGCTACACCTTC
>few|-|TRBV6-2/TRBV6-3|13|TRBJ1-1
CASSYSEGGEAFF
TGTGCCAGCAGTTACTCTGAAGGGGGTGAAGCTTTCTTT
>few|TRBD1|TRBV5-1|15|TRBJ1-6
CASSSGQGYYSPLHF
TGCGCCAGCAGCTCCGGACAGGGGTATTATTCACCCCTCCACTTT
>-|TRBD2|TRBV20-1|14|TRBJ2-7
CSASKAGASYEQYF
TGCAGTGCTAGTAAAGCGGGGGCTTCCTACGAGCAGTACTTC
>-|-|TRBV6-5|12|TRBJ1-2
CASSPPNYGYTF
TGTGCCAGCAGTCCTCCTAACTATGGCTACACCTTC
>-|-|TRBV3-1/TRBV3-2|14|TRBJ2-1
CASSLALRVNEQFF
TGTGCCAGCAGCCTCGCCCTCCGGGTCAATGAGCAGTTCTTC
>-|-|TRBV5-4|16|TRBJ2-3
CASSGVEGASTDTQYF
TGTGCCAGCAGCGGAGTCGAGGGTGCGAGCACAGATACGCAGTATTTT
>-|-|TRBV7-9|14|TRBJ1-1
CASSSGLSNTEAFF
TGTGCCAGCAGCTCCGGACTGTCGAACACTGAAGCTTTCTTT
>-|TRBD2|TRBV27|13|TRBJ2-7
CASGRGLAPEQYF
TGTGCCAGCGGCAGGGGACTAGCGCCCGAGCAGTACTTC
>-|TRBD2|TRBV29-1|15|TRBJ2-7
CSVAAVAGGLHEQYF
TGCAGCGTCGCAGCGGTAGCGGGGGGGCTCCACGAGCAGTACTTC
>-|-|TRBV7-2|17|TRBJ1-6
CASSFPRRTVKNSPLHF
TGTGCCAGCAGCTTCCCACGCCGGACAGTCAAGAATTCACCCCTCCACTTT
>-|-|TRBV7-6|15|TRBJ2-1
CASSLTDGIYNEQFF
TGTGCCAGCAGCTTGACGGACGGGATTTACAATGAGCAGTTCTTC
>-|-|TRBV7-9|13|TRBJ1-1
CASSLEGRVEAFF
TGTGCCAGCAGCTTAGAGGGGCGAGTTGAAGCTTTCTTT
>-|-|TRBV6-5|14|TRBJ1-2
CASFWLGENYGYTF
TGTGCCAGCTTTTGGCTCGGGGAAAACTATGGCTACACCTTC
>few|TRBD1|TRBV19|14|TRBJ1-2
CASSIDRGYYGYTF
TGTGCCAGTAGTATTGACAGGGGGTACTATGGCTACACCTTC
>few|TRBD2|TRBV5-3|16|TRBJ2-3
CARSRWGGPNTDTQYF
TGTGCCAGAAGCCGCTGGGGGGGACCTAACACAGATACGCAGTATTTT
>-|TRBD1|TRBV28|15|TRBJ1-2
CASSPGQGGSYGYTF
TGTGCCAGCAGTCCCGGACAGGGAGGGAGCTATGGCTACACCTTC
>-|-|TRBV7-2|14|TRBJ2-3
CASSLEGFTNTQYF
TGTGCCAGCAGCTTAGAGGGGTTCACGAATACGCAGTATTTT
>-|-|TRBV19|16|TRBJ1-5
CASSPSHYPGNQPQHF
TGTGCCAGTAGCCCGTCACACTACCCGGGCAATCAGCCCCAGCATTTT
>-|TRBD2|TRBV5-1|17|TRBJ2-7
CASSLEAWGLGTYEQYF
TGCGCCAGCAGCTTGGAGGCTTGGGGACTAGGGACCTACGAGCAGTACTTC
>-|TRBD1|TRBV29-1|15|TRBJ1-2
CSVDLTGTEIYGYTF
TGCAGCGTTGACTTGACCGGGACAGAGATCTATGGCTACACCTTC
>few|-|TRBV28|16|TRBJ1-5
CASSHTDRFSNQPQHF
TGTGCCAGCAGTCATACAGACAGATTCAGCAATCAGCCCCAGCATTTT
>few|-|TRBV6-5|15|TRBJ1-3
CASSYYSGAGNTIYF
TGTGCCAGCAGTTACTACTCAGGGGCTGGAAACACCATATATTTT
>once|-|TRBV5-5|15|TRBJ1-6
CASSLLRSDNSPLHF
TGTGCCAGCAGCTTGTTGCGGAGCGATAATTCACCCCTCCACTTT
>-|-|TRBV5-1|15|TRBJ2-3
CASSSFTGGTDTQYF
TGCGCCAGCAGCTCCTTCACGGGGGGCACAGATACGCAGTATTTT
>-|-|TRBV5-5|15|TRBJ2-5
CASSLTGSKRETQYF
TGTGCCAGCAGCTTGACAGGGTCCAAACGGGAGACCCAGTACTTC
>-|TRBD2|TRBV4-2|19|TRBJ2-3
CASSPPPRASGGHTDTQYF
TGTGCCAGCAGCCCCCCCCCGAGGGCTAGCGGGGGCCACACAGATACGCAGTATTTT
>-|-|TRBV9|14|TRBJ1-1
CASSPGRGSTEAFF
TGTGCCAGCAGCCCCGGTAGGGGCAGCACTGAAGCTTTCTTT
>-|-|TRBV28|14|TRBJ1-1
CASSLGGRGRGAFF
TGTGCCAGCAGTTTAGGGGGGAGGGGCCGGGGAGCTTTCTTT
>-|TRBD1|TRBV12-5|15|TRBJ1-4
CASGLGQGPNEKLFF
TGTGCTAGTGGTTTGGGACAGGGTCCTAATGAAAAACTGTTTTTT
>-|-|TRBV11-3|14|TRBJ2-7
CASSLDPAGYEQYF
TGTGCCAGCAGCTTAGACCCCGCCGGCTACGAGCAGTACTTC
>-|-|TRBV11-3|15|TRBJ2-1
CASSLEAGRYNEQFF
TGTGCCAGCAGCTTAGAGGCGGGGAGGTACAATGAGCAGTTCTTC
>-|-|TRBV7-3|14|TRBJ2-2
CASSGGSATGELFF
TGTGCCAGCAGCGGTGGTAGCGCCACCGGGGAGCTGTTTTTT
>-|-|TRBV18|17|TRBJ1-3
CASSLYRAGFSGNTIYF
TGTGCCAGCTCACTCTACAGAGCTGGCTTCTCTGGAAACACCATATATTTT
>-|TRBD1|TRBV24-1|15|TRBJ2-5
CATSDFPGGVETQYF
TGTGCCACCAGTGATTTCCCAGGGGGCGTAGAGACCCAGTACTTC
>few|TRBD1|TRBV27|19|TRBJ1-2
CASSYTPGQGALRNYGYTF
TGTGCCAGCAGTTACACTCCGGGACAGGGGGCCTTACGTAACTATGGCTACACCTTC
>-|-|TRBV14|14|TRBJ1-1
CASSQPGWDTEAFF
TGTGCCAGCAGCCAACCGGGTTGGGACACTGAAGCTTTCTTT
>-|-|TRBV30|13|TRBJ1-2
CAWSQTNSHGYTF
TGTGCCTGGAGTCAGACGAATAGCCATGGCTACACCTTC
>-|TRBD2|TRBV28|16|TRBJ2-1
CASSSPGGGTYNEQFF
TGTGCCAGCAGCTCCCCGGGCGGGGGGACCTACAATGAGCAGTTCTTC
>-|TRBD2|TRBV10-2|16|TRBJ2-7
CASRASGGYSSYEQYF
TGCGCCAGCAGGGCTAGCGGGGGGTACAGCTCCTACGAGCAGTACTTC